This T cell receptor beta chain emerged from a study of blood T cell repertoires in COVID-19 (dated by TCRdb to between 2020 and 2021). Regarding the research as a whole: Collaborator samples came from the United States, Italy and Spain and covered acute and convalescent phases of COVID-19. The prospective study material was composed of cDNA or gDNA derived from T cells, B-cell-depleted T cells, or PBMCs. Subjects who had been exposed to COVID-19, were actively infected with it, or had recovered from it provided the deeply sampled blood TCRbeta repertoires that made up the dataset. The repertoires were made available in a free public database intended to serve as a resource for research on the immune response to SARS-CoV-2. The samples were drawn from two sources: the first 160 participants of the ongoing ImmuneRACE study, and 1,000 to 1,500 subjects contributed by 6 global collaborators. Nearly every sample came with metadata listing a de-identified subject ID, COVID-19 status, age in years and sex. HLA class I and class II types, where available, came from metadata supplied by the sample provider rather than from assay-based typing. Overall study results and their limits: The amount of clinical and demographic metadata varied by source and participant and was provided uncurated.

Notes on this clone: Its antigen is unknown. No base quality values were provided; no much bigger clone lies one nucleotide off.

For CDR1 and CDR2, the germline V gene lists SNHLY and FYNNEI. The trim is 5 bases for V and 6 bases for J, with a gap of 16 bases between the germline ends. Reading from cysteine to phenylalanine, the CDR3 counts 14 amino acids. Just CDR3 DNA is preserved here, 42 bases in frame from base 1. Each collaborating institution followed its own protocols to collect whole blood in K2EDTA tubes. For TCRbeta analysis, collaborator samples were shipped as frozen whole blood, as isolated PBMCs, or as DNA extracted from either sample type. TCRbeta CDR3 regions were amplified from genomic DNA by means of the immunoSEQ Assay, a bias-controlled multiplex PCR. The study's processing was this. The number of nucleated cells in each sample was estimated from the amplification of reference gene primers within the assay. To quantify the absolute abundance of each unique TCRbeta CDR3 rearrangement, sequence reads were collapsed and filtered. For each sample, productive Simpson clonality was calculated as the square root of Simpson's diversity index over productive rearrangements. Entries here come from immuneACCESS through TCRdb and include only in-frame sequences with V and J called. Some clones fail to appear in such tables; in the studies checked, an unresolved V gene covers under half of the shortfall, and the cause of the remainder is unknown. V and J calls and clone size follow that table, whereas D and trimming were derived from the DNA. In all, the sample holds about 190,000 clones, and 78% of those were seen once. The leading ten clones occupy 2.5% to 3% of the sample.

Source material: peripheral blood. Recombination joined TRBV2 with TRBJ1-2; tentative D gene TRBD1, with 5 bases matching. The source is a woman older than 75 with active or convalescent COVID-19. The CDR3 region: CASSRMGRANGYTF. The DNA reads as follows: TGTGCCAGCAGTCGTATGGGCAGGGCCAATGGCTACACCTTC.